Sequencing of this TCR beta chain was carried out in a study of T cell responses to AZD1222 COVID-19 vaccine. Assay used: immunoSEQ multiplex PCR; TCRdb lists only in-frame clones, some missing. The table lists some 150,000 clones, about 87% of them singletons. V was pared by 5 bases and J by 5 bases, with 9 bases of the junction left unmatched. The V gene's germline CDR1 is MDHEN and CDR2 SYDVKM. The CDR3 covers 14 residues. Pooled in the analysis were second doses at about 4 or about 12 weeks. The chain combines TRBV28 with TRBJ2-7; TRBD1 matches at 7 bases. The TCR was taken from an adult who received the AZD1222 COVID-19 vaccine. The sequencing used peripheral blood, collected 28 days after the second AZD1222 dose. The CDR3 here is CASSTRQGSNEQYF. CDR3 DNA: TGTGCCAGCAGTACCCGACAGGGTTCCAACGAGCAGTACTTC.